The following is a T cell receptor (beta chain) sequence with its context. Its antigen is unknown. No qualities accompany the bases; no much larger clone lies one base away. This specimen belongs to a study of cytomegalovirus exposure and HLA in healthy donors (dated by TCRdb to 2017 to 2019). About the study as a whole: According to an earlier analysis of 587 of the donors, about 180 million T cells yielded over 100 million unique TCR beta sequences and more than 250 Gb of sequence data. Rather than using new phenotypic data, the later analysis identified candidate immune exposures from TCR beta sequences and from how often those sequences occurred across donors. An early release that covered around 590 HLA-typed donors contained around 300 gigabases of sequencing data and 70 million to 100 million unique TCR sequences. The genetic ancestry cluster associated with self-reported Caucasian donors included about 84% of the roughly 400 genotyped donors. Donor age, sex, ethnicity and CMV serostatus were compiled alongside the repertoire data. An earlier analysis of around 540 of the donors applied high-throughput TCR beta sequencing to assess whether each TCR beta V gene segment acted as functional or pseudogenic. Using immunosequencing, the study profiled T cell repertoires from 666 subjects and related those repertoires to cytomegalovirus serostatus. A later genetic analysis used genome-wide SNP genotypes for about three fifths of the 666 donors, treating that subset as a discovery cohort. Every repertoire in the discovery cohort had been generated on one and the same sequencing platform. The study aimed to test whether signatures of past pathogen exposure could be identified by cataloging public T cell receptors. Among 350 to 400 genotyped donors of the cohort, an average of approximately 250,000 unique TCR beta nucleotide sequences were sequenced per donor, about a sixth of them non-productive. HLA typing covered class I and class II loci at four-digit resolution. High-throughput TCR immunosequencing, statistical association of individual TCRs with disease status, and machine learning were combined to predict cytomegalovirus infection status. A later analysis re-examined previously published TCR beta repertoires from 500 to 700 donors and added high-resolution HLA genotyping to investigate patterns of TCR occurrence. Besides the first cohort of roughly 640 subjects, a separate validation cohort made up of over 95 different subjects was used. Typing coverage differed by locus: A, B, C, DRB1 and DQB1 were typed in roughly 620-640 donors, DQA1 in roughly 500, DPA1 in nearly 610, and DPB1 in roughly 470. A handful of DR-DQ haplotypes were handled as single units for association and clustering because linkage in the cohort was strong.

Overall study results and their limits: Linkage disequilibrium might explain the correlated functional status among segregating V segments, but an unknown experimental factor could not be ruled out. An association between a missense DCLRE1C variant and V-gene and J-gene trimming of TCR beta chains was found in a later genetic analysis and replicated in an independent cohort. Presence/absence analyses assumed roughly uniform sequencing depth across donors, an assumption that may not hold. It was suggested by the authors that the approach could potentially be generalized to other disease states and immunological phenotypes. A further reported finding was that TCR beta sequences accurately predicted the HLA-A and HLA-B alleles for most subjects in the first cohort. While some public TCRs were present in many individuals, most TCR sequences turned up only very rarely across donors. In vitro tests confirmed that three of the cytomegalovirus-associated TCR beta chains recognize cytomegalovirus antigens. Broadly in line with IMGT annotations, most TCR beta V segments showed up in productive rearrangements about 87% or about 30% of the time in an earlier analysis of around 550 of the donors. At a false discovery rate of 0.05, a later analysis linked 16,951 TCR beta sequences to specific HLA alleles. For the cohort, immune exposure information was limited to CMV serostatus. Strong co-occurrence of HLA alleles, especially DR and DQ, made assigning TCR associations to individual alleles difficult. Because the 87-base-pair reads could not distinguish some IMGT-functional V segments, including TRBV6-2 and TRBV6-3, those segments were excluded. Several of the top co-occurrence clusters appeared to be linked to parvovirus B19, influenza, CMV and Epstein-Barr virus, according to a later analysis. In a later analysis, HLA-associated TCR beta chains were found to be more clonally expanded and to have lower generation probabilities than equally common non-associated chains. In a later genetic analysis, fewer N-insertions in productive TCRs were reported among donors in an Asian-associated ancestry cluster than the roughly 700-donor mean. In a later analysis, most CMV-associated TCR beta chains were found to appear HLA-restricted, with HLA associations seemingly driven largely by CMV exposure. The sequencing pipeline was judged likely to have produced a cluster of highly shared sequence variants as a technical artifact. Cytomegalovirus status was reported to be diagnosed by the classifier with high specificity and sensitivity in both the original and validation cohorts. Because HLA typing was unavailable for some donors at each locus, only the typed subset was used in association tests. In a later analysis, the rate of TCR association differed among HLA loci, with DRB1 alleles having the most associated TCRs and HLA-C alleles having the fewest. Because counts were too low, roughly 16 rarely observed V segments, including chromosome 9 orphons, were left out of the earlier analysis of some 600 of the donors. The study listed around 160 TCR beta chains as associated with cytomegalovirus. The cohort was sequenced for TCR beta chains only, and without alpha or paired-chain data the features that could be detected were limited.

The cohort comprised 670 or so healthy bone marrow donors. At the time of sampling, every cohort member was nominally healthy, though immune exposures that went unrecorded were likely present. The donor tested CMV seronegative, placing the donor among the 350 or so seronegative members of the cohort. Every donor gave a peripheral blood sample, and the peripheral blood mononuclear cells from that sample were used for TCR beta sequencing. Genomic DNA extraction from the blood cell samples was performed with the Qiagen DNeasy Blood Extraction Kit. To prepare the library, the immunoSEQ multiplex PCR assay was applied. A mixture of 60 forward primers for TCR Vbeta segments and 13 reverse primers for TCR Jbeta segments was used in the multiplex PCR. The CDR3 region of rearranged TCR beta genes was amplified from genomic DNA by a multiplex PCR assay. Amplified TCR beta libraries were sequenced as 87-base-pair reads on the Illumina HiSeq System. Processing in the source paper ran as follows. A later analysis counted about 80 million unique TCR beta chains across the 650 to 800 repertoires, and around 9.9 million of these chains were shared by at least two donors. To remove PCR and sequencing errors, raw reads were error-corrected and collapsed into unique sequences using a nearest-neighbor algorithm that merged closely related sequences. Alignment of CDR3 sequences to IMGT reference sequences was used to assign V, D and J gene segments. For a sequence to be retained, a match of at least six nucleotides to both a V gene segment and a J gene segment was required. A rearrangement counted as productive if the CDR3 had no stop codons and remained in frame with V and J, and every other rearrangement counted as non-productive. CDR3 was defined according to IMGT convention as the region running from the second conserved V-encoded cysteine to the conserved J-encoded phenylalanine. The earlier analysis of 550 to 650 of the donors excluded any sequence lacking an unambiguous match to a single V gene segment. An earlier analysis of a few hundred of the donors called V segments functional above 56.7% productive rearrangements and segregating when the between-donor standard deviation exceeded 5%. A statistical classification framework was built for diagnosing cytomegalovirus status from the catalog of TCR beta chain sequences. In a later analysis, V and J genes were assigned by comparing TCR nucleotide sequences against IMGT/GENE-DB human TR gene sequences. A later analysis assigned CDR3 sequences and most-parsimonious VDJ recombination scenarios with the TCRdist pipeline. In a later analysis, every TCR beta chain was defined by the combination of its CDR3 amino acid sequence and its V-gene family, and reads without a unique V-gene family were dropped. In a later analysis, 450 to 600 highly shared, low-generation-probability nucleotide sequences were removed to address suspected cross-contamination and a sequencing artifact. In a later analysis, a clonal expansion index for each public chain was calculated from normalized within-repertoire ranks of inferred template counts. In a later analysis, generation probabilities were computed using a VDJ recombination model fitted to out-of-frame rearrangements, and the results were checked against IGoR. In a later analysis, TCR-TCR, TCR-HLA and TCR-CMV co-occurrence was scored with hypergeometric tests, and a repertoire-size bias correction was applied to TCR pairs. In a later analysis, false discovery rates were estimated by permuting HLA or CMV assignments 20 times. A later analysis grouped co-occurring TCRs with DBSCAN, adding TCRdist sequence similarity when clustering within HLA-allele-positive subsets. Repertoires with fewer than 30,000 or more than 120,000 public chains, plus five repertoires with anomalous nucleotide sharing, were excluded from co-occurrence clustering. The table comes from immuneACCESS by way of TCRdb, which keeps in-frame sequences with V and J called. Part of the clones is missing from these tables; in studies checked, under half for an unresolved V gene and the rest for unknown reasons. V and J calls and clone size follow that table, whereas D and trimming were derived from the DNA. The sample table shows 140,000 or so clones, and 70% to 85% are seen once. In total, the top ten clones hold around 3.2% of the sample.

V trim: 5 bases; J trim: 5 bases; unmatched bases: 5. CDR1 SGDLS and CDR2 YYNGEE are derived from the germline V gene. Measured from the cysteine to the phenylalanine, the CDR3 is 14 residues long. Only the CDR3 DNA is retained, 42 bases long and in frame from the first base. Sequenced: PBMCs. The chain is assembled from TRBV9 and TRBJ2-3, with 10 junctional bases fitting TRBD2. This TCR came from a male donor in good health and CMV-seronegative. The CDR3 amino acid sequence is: CASSLSGGGDTQYF. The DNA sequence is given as TGTGCCAGCAGTCTGAGCGGGGGGGGAGATACGCAGTATTTT.